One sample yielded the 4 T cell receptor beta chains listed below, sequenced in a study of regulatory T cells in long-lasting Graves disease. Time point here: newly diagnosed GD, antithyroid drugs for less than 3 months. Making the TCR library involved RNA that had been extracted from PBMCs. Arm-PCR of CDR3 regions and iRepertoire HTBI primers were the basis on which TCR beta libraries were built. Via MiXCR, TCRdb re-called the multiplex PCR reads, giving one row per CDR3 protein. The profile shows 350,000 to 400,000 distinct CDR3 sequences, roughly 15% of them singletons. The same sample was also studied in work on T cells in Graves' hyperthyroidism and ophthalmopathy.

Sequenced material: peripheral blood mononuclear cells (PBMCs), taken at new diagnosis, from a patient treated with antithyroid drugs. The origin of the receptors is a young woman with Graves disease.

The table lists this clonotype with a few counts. This chain's CDR3 is CASSDVPGTMINEQFF. Written as DNA, the CDR3 is TGTGCCAGCAGTGACGTTCCGGGAACGATGATCAATGAGCAGTTCTTC. The chain has TRBV25-1 and TRBJ2-1, with D possibly TRBD2 on 5 matching bases. Germline-derived CDR1 and CDR2 are MGHDK and SYGVNS. The V end was cut by 3 bases, the J end by 6 bases, with 18 bases between. There are 16 residues in the CDR3.

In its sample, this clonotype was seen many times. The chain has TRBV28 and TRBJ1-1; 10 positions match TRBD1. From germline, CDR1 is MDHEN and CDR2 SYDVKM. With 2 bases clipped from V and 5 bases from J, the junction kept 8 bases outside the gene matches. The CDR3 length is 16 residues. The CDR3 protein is CASSLPSGTGVTEAFF. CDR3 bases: TGTGCCAGCAGTTTACCGTCCGGGACAGGGGTTACTGAAGCTTTCTTT.

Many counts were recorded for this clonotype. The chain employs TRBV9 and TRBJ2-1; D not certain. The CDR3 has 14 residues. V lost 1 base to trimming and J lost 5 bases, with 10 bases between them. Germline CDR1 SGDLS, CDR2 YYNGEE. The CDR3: CASSVSLANNEQFF. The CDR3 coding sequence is TGTGCCAGCAGCGTAAGTCTGGCCAACAATGAGCAGTTCTTC.

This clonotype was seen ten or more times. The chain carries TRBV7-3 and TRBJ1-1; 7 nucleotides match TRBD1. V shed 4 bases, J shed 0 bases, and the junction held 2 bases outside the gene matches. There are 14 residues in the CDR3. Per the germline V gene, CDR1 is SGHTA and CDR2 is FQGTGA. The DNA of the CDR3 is TGTGCCAGCAGCTCCGGACAGGTGAACACTGAAGCTTTCTTT. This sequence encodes CASSSGQVNTEAFF.